The rows below give T cell receptor beta chains drawn from one sample of a study of cytomegalovirus exposure and HLA in healthy donors. The assay was immunoSEQ multiplex PCR, and TCRdb's table has in-frame clones only and misses some. The table lists about 200,000 clones, 65% to 85% of them singletons. Sequencing used PBMCs. The receptors were sampled from a woman aged 25-40 years in good health and CMV-seronegative. The CDR3 runs from the conserved cysteine through the conserved F or W. Fields, in order: D gene, V gene, clone size, J gene, CDR3 DNA, CDR3 protein. D genes are given only for firm matches. Size values are once, few and many counts, or a class for expanded clones, and some rows have none.

TRBD1	TRBV6-6	NA	TRBJ2-3	TGTGCCAGCAGCCCCTGGGACAGGAGTACAGATACGCAGTATTTT	CASSPWDRSTDTQYF
NA	TRBV6-5	NA	TRBJ1-4	TGTGCCAGCAGTTATCAGAGGGCTGGGGATGAAAAACTGTTTTTT	CASSYQRAGDEKLFF
NA	TRBV2	few	TRBJ1-4	TGTGCCAGCAGTGAAGGCGGGGAGGCCGGAGAAAAACTGTTTTTT	CASSEGGEAGEKLFF
TRBD1	TRBV5-5	few	TRBJ1-5	TGTGCCAGCAGCTGGGGACAGCCCTATAGCAATCAGCCCCAGCATTTT	CASSWGQPYSNQPQHF
NA	TRBV6-1	NA	TRBJ2-7	TGTGCCAGCAGTGACAGGGTAGGAATAGGTGGCTACGAGCAGTACTTC	CASSDRVGIGGYEQYF
TRBD1	TRBV6-1	NA	TRBJ2-3	TGTGCCAGCAGCCCTAAGGACAGGGCAACAGATACGCAGTATTTT	CASSPKDRATDTQYF
TRBD2	TRBV7-8	NA	TRBJ2-2	TGTGCCAGCACCCCCGGACTAGCGGGGAACACCGGGGAGCTGTTTTTT	CASTPGLAGNTGELFF
TRBD1	TRBV5-4	NA	TRBJ2-3	TGTGCCAGCAAGCAGGGGGCCCCGGGATACGATACGCAGTATTTT	CASKQGAPGYDTQYF
NA	TRBV19	NA	TRBJ2-3	TGTGCCAGTAGTATAGCGGCCTCTGGGCGACGCACAGATACGCAGTATTTT	CASSIAASGRRTDTQYF
TRBD1	TRBV2	few	TRBJ2-2	TGTGCCAGCAGTGAAATAATAGTCTGGACAGGGTACGGGGAGCTGTTTTTT	CASSEIIVWTGYGELFF
NA	TRBV5-1	NA	TRBJ2-5	TGCGCCAGCAGCTTGGTTTTGTCACTCCAAGAGACCCAGTACTTC	CASSLVLSLQETQYF
TRBD1	TRBV7-8	NA	TRBJ1-2	TGTGCCAGCGGCCCAAGCCGGGACAGGAAATATGGCTACACCTTC	CASGPSRDRKYGYTF
NA	TRBV29-1	NA	TRBJ2-7	TGCAGCGTTGTGGTCAGGGCCGGCTACGAGCAGTACTTC	CSVVVRAGYEQYF
NA	TRBV19	NA	TRBJ2-7	TGTGCCAGTAGTATACAGGGTTACGAGCAGTACTTC	CASSIQGYEQYF
TRBD2	TRBV18	NA	TRBJ2-7	TGTGCCAGCTCACCCGGGACTAGCAGCTACGAGCAGTACTTC	CASSPGTSSYEQYF
NA	TRBV7-9	NA	TRBJ1-2	TGTGCCAGCAGCTCCAGGACTTGGAACTATGGCTACACCTTC	CASSSRTWNYGYTF
NA	TRBV6-5	NA	TRBJ2-7	TGTGCCAGCAGTTACAGAAAGAGCTACGAGCAGTACTTC	CASSYRKSYEQYF
TRBD1	TRBV6-1	NA	TRBJ1-2	TGTGCCAGCAGCGATGGGACAGGGATGTACTATGGCTACACCTTC	CASSDGTGMYYGYTF
NA	TRBV6-6	NA	TRBJ2-7	TGTGCCAGCAGCCTTGGAATGGAGAGCTACGAGCAGTACTTC	CASSLGMESYEQYF
NA	TRBV5-1	NA	TRBJ2-1	TGCGCCAGCAGCTTGTTTACAGGGTCCTTAAATGAGCAGTTCTTC	CASSLFTGSLNEQFF
TRBD2	TRBV2	NA	TRBJ2-3	TGTGCCAGCAGTAGACTAGCGGGAGACTTGGGAGATACGCAGTATTTT	CASSRLAGDLGDTQYF
NA	TRBV14	NA	TRBJ2-7	TGTGCCAGCAGCCAAGACAGTTTCCCCGACGAGCAGTACTTC	CASSQDSFPDEQYF
NA	TRBV4-2	NA	TRBJ1-1	TGTGCCAGCAGCCAAACCACAGGGTCCACTGAAGCTTTCTTT	CASSQTTGSTEAFF
NA	TRBV5-1	NA	TRBJ1-1	TGCGCCAGCAGCCCGGCTAGTCAGGGTACCAACACTGAAGCTTTCTTT	CASSPASQGTNTEAFF
NA	TRBV6-1	few	TRBJ1-1	TGTGCCAGCAGTGAAGCTTACCGGGAAACTGAAGCTTTCTTT	CASSEAYRETEAFF
TRBD1	TRBV12-5	NA	TRBJ1-4	TGTGCTAGTGGTTTGGAAGGGACAGGGAAAGGGAAGGGGGAAAAACTGTTTTTT	CASGLEGTGKGKGEKLFF
NA	TRBV6-5	few	TRBJ1-2	TGTGCCAGCAGTTACACCAGGGGCGGTGGCTACACCTTC	CASSYTRGGGYTF
NA	TRBV5-1	NA	TRBJ2-7	TGCGCCAGCAGCTTGGTGACTCCCTACGAGCAGTACTTC	CASSLVTPYEQYF
TRBD2	TRBV5-6	few	TRBJ2-1	TGTGCCAGCAGCTTCCTAACTAGCGGGGGTTACAATGAGCAGTTCTTC	CASSFLTSGGYNEQFF
TRBD1	TRBV5-6	NA	TRBJ2-5	TGTGCCAGCAACAGGGGGCCCCAAGAGACCCAGTACTTC	CASNRGPQETQYF
TRBD1	TRBV5-6	NA	TRBJ2-7	TGTGCCAGCAGCTTTCGGACAGGGGGCAACGAGCAGTACTTC	CASSFRTGGNEQYF
NA	TRBV9	NA	TRBJ1-5	TGTGCCAGCAGCTCCGGCAGGGAAGGACAGCCCCAGCATTTT	CASSSGREGQPQHF
NA	TRBV2	NA	TRBJ1-1	TGTGCCAGCAGAGGAGGGGCCTATGGGGCTTTCTTT	CASRGGAYGAFF
NA	TRBV18	NA	TRBJ1-1	TGTGCCAGCTCACCACCTTACAGTAGGGGTACTGAAGCTTTCTTT	CASSPPYSRGTEAFF
TRBD2	TRBV29-1	NA	TRBJ2-7	TGCAGCGTTGATTTTATCGGGCTAGCGGGAACTTACGAGCAGTACTTC	CSVDFIGLAGTYEQYF
NA	TRBV5-4	NA	TRBJ1-6	TGTGCCAGCAGCTTTCTCCAGGGAGGTTCACCCCTCCACTTT	CASSFLQGGSPLHF
TRBD2	TRBV28	NA	TRBJ2-3	TGTGCCAGCAGTTTAGTGACTAGCGGGAGTCATGGTACGCAGTATTTT	CASSLVTSGSHGTQYF
TRBD2	TRBV6-1	few	TRBJ2-3	TGTGCCAGCAATCGGCTAGCGGGGGGGCCAGATACGCAGTATTTT	CASNRLAGGPDTQYF
NA	TRBV28	NA	TRBJ1-5	TGTGCCAGCAGTGTACCGGGCGGGTCGGGTCAGCCCCAGCATTTT	CASSVPGGSGQPQHF
NA	TRBV14	NA	TRBJ2-3	TGTGCCAGCAGCCCACTGGGACAAACAGATACGCAGTATTTT	CASSPLGQTDTQYF
TRBD2	TRBV5-1	NA	TRBJ2-3	TGCGCCAGCAGCTTGGCTTTTGATCGGACTAGCGGGAGGGGGCGAACGCAGTATTTT	CASSLAFDRTSGRGRTQYF
NA	TRBV12-5	NA	TRBJ1-1	TGTGCTAGTGGAGCAGGGTCCACTGAAGCTTTCTTT	CASGAGSTEAFF
NA	TRBV29-1	NA	TRBJ2-1	TGCAGCGGACGGCGGACTGGAGGGGACAATGAGCAGTTCTTC	CSGRRTGGDNEQFF
TRBD1	TRBV5-6	NA	TRBJ2-5	TGTGCCAGCAGCTTACCCGGGACAGGGTCAGAGACCCAGTACTTC	CASSLPGTGSETQYF
NA	TRBV9	NA	TRBJ2-7	TGTGCCAGCAGCTTTGGACAGTTTCCCTACGAGCAGTACTTC	CASSFGQFPYEQYF
NA	TRBV28	once	TRBJ1-2	TGTGCCAGCAGCGGGCAGGGCCCCTCTAACTATGGCTACACCTTC	CASSGQGPSNYGYTF
NA	TRBV18	NA	TRBJ2-5	TGTGCCAGCTCCCCCTACGGGGATCAAGAGACCCAGTACTTC	CASSPYGDQETQYF
NA	TRBV28	NA	TRBJ2-1	TGTGCCAGCAGTTACACTAGCGAGCAGTTCTTC	CASSYTSEQFF
TRBD1	TRBV7-8	few	TRBJ1-1	TGTGCCAGCAGGTTGGACAGGGCTTACACTGAAGCTTTCTTT	CASRLDRAYTEAFF
NA	TRBV14	NA	TRBJ2-5	TGTGCCAGCAGCCAGTCCAATCCAGGGATAGAGACCCAGTACTTC	CASSQSNPGIETQYF
NA	TRBV19	NA	TRBJ1-3	TGTGCCAGTAGCCCAGCTGGAAACACCATATATTTT	CASSPAGNTIYF
TRBD1	TRBV5-4	NA	TRBJ1-3	TGTGCCAGCAGCTCAGGGGGCCTCAGCTCTGGAAACACCATATATTTT	CASSSGGLSSGNTIYF
TRBD1	TRBV28	once	TRBJ1-5	TGTGCCAGCAGTACAACGGGGACAGCTAGCCAGCCCCAGCATTTT	CASSTTGTASQPQHF
NA	TRBV18	NA	TRBJ2-7	TGTGCCAGCGGCGGGGATTTCTCCTACGAGCAGTACTTC	CASGGDFSYEQYF
NA	TRBV28	NA	TRBJ1-1	TGTGCCAGCAGTCCCCCGGGACACCGCTTGAACACTGAAGCTTTCTTT	CASSPPGHRLNTEAFF
NA	TRBV6-8	NA	TRBJ1-6	TGTGCCAGCAGTTACTCCCCCGATTCACCCCTCCACTTT	CASSYSPDSPLHF